Listed here is a single T cell receptor (beta chain). Original processing notes: Researchers report that nucleated cell counts were estimated from reference gene primer amplification. This table comes from immunoSEQ multiplex PCR, and its TCRdb copy is limited to in-frame clones, with some not included. Clonal size and the V and J genes are those of that table, whereas D and trimming came from the DNA. The top ten hold 20% to 30% of the sample, which has some 120,000 clones, 80% seen once. The sample comes from a study of blood T cell repertoires in COVID-19. Overall study context: Sources were T cells, B-cell-depleted T cells, or PBMCs; the material itself was cDNA or gDNA.

The V end lost 7 bases, the J end lost 0 bases, and 9 bases lay between the germline ends. CDR3 size: 13 residues. Per germline, CDR1 SNHLY and CDR2 FYNNEI. This rearrangement joins TRBV2 to TRBJ2-5; D is unclear. This clonotype was sampled from a human donor in a cohort sampled during active COVID-19. The sample was peripheral blood. The CDR3 spells CASKLLHQETQYF. The CDR3, as DNA: TGTGCCAGCAAACTTCTTCACCAAGAGACCCAGTACTTC.